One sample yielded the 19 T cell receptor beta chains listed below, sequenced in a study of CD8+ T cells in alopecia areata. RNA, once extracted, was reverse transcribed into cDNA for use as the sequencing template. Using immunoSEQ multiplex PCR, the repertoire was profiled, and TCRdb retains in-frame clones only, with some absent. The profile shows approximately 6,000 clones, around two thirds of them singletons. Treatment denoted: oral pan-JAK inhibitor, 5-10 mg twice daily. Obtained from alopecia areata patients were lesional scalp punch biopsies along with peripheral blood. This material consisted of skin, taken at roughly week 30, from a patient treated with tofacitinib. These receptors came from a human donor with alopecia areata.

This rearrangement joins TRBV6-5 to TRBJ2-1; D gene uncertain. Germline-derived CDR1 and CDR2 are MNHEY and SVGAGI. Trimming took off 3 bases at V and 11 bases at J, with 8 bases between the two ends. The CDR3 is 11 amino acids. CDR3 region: CASSYESKQFF. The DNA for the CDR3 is TGTGCCAGCAGTTATGAAAGTAAGCAGTTCTTC.

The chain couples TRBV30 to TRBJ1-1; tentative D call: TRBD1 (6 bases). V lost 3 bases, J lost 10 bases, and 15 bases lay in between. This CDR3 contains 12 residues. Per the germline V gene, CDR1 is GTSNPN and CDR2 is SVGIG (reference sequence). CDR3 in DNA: TGTGCCTGGAGGAGGACAGCTTTCTTAGCTTTCTTT. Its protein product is CAWRRTAFLAFF. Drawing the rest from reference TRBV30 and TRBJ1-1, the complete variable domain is SQTIHQWPATLVQPVGSPLSLECTVEGTSNPNLYWYRQAAGRGLQLLFYSVGIGQISSEVPQNLSASRPQDRQFILSSKKLLLSDSGFYLCAWRRTAFLAFFGQGTRLTVV.

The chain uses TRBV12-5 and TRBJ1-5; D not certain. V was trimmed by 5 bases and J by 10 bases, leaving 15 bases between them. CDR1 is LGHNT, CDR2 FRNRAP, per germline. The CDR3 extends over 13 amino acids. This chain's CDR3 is CASGPTGGDPQHF. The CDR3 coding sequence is TGTGCTAGTGGTCCGACCGGTGGAGATCCCCAGCATTTT. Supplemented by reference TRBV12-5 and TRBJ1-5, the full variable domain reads DARVTQTPRHKVTEMGQEVTMRCQPILGHNTVFWYRQTMMQGLELLAYFRNRAPLDDSGMPKDRFSAEMPDATLATLKIQPSEPRDSAVYFCASGPTGGDPQHFGDGTRLSIL.

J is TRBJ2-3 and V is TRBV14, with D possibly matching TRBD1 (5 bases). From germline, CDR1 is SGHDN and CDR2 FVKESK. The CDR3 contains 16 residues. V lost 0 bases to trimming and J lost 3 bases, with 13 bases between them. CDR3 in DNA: TGTGCCAGCAGCCAAGATAGTAGGGGCTGGACAGATACGCAGTATTTT. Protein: CASSQDSRGWTDTQYF.

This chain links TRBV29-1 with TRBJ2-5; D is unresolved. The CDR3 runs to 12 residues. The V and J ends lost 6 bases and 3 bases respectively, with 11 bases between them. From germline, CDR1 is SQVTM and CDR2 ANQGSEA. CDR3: CSVLRSEETQYF. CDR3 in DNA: TGCAGCGTCTTACGGAGTGAAGAGACCCAGTACTTC.

The CDR3 nucleotides read TGTGCCAGCAGTCCGACAGGGGGCACCTACGAGCAGTACTTC. Encoded protein: CASSPTGGTYEQYF. The rearrangement uses TRBV6-6 and TRBJ2-7; 10 bases line up with TRBD1. There are 14 residues in the CDR3. V lost 5 bases and J lost 2; bases outside the gene matches: 3. Germline V CDR1 and CDR2: MNHNY, SVGAGI (reference sequence).

The CDR3 loop reads CASRLMEISTDTQYF. CDR3 coding DNA: TGTGCCAGCCGGTTGATGGAGATCAGCACAGATACGCAGTATTTT. This chain joins TRBV6-6 and TRBJ2-3; no firm D call. Germline CDR1 reads MNHNY; CDR2 reads SVGAGI (reference sequence). The CDR3 is made up of 15 amino acids. V lost 8 bases and J 0 bases, leaving 15 bases between the germline ends.

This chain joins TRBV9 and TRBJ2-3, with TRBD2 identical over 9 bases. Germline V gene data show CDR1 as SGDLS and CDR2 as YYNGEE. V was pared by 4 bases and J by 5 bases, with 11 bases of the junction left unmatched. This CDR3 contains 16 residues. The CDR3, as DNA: TGTGCCAGCAGCCCACAGATTAGCGGGAGAATAGATACGCAGTATTTT. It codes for CASSPQISGRIDTQYF.

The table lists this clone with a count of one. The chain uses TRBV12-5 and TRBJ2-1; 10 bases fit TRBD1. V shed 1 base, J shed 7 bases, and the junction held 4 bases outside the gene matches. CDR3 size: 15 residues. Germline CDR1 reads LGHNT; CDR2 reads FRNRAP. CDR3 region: CASGLGQGAGNEQFF. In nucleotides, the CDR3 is TGTGCTAGTGGTTTGGGACAGGGGGCTGGGAATGAGCAGTTCTTC.

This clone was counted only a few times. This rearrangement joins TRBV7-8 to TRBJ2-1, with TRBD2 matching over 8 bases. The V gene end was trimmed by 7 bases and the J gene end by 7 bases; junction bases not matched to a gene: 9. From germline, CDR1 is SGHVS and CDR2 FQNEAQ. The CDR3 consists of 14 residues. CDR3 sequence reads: CASNTGGPGNEQFF. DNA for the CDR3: TGTGCCAGCAACACGGGAGGGCCAGGGAATGAGCAGTTCTTC.

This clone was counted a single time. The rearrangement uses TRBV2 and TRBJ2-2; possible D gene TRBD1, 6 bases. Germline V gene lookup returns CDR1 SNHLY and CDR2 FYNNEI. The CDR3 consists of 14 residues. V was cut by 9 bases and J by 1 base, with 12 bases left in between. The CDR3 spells CARGMTGNTGELFF. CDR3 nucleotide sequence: TGTGCCAGGGGGATGACAGGGAACACCGGGGAGCTGTTTTTT.

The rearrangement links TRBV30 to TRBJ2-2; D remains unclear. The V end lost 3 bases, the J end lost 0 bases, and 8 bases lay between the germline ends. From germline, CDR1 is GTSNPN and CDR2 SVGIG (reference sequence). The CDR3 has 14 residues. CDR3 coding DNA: TGTGCCTGGAGGGGCAGTTCGAACACCGGGGAGCTGTTTTTT. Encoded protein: CAWRGSSNTGELFF.

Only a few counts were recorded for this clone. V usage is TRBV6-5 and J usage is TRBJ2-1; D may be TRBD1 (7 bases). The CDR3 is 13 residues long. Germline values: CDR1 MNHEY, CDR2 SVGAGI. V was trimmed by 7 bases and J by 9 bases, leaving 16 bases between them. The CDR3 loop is CASKGQGGGEQFF. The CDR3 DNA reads TGTGCCAGCAAAGGTCAGGGGGGTGGTGAGCAGTTCTTC.

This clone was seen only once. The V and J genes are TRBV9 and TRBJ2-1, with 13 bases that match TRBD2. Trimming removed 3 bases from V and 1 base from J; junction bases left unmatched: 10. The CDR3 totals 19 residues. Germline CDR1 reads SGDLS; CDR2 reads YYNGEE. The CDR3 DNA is TGTGCCAGCAGCGATCCCGGGACTAGCGGGGAACGTTCCTACAATGAGCAGTTCTTC. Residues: CASSDPGTSGERSYNEQFF. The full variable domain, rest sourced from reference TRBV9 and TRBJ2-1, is DSGVTQTPKHLITATGQRVTLRCSPRSGDLSVYWYQQSLDQGLQFLIQYYNGEERAKGNILERFSAQQFPDLHSELNLSSLELGDSALYFCASSDPGTSGERSYNEQFFGPGTRLTVL.

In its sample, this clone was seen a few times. CDR3 residues: CASSVDVTSGTYEQYF. The CDR3 nucleotides are TGTGCCAGCAGCGTAGATGTGACTAGCGGGACCTACGAGCAGTACTTC. The rearrangement joins TRBV9 to TRBJ2-7, with 11 bases identical to TRBD2. CDR3 length equals 16 residues. The junction had 4 bases not matched to a gene; V was cut back by 0 bases and J by 2 bases. The germline CDR1 and CDR2 sequences are SGDLS and YYNGEE.

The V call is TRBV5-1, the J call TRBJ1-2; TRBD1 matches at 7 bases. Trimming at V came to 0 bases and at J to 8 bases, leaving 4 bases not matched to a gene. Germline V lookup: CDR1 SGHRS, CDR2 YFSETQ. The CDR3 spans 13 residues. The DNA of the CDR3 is TGCGCCAGCAGCTTGGCGGGACAGTACGGCTACACCTTC. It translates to CASSLAGQYGYTF.

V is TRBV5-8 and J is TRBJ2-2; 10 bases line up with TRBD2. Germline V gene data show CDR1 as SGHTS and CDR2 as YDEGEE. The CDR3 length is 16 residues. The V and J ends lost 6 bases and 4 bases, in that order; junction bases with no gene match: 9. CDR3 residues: CASTASGTSATGELFF. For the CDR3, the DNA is TGTGCCAGCACCGCGTCCGGGACTAGCGCCACCGGGGAGCTGTTTTTT. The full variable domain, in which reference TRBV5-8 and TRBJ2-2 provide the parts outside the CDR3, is EAGVTQSPTHLIKTRGQQATLRCSPISGHTSVYWYQQALGLGLQFLLWYDEGEERNRGNFPPRFSGRQFPNYSSELNVNALELEDSALYLCASTASGTSATGELFFGEGSRLTVL.

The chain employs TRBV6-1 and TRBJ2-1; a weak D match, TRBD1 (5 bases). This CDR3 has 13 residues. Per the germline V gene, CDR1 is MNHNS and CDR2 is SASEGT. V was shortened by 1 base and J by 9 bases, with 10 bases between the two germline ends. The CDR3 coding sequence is TGTGCCAGCAGTGAAGTAGGAAGGGGTGAGCAGTTCTTC. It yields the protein CASSEVGRGEQFF.

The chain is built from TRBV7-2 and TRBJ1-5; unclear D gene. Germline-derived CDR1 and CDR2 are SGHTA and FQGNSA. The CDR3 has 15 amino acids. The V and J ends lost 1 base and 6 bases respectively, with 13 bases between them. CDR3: CASSLEFTSVQPQHF. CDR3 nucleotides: TGTGCCAGCAGCTTAGAGTTTACGTCGGTTCAGCCCCAGCATTTT.